A single sample gave rise to the 13 T cell receptor beta chains below, sequenced in a study of beta chain features in type 1 diabetes. General observations from the study: Moderate but significant shortening of TCRB CDR3s was recorded in all four CD4+ subsets from Type 1 diabetes patients.

Expressed TCRB transcripts were sequenced because the entire RNA isolate underwent reverse transcription. Here immunoSEQ multiplex PCR was the method, and the copy in TCRdb shows in-frame clones only, minus some. The table shows under 350,000 clones, with approximately 25% occurring only once. The antigens of these receptors remain unknown. The sequenced material came from naive CD4+ T cells from blood. All receptors derive from a woman aged 25 to 39 with type 1 diabetes.

The V call is TRBV4-2, the J call TRBJ1-2; D might be TRBD1 (6 bases). Germline loops: CDR1 LGHNA, CDR2 YNFKEQ. The CDR3 runs to 13 residues. Trimming cost V 0 bases and J 8 bases, with 10 bases left between them. This CDR3 reads CASSQEQGQGYTF. As DNA, the CDR3 is TGTGCCAGCAGCCAAGAGCAGGGACAAGGCTACACCTTC.

This clone appeared a few times. This rearrangement joins TRBV13 to TRBJ1-2; 9 bases agree with TRBD1. CDR1 and CDR2 from the germline V gene are PRHDT and FYEKMQ (reference sequence). The CDR3 has 15 amino acids. The junction had 5 bases not matched to a gene; V was cut back by 4 bases and J by 2 bases. CDR3 nucleotide sequence: TGTGCCAGCAGCTACACCGGGACAGGGAACTATGGCTACACCTTC. Translated: CASSYTGTGNYGYTF.

V is TRBV29-1 and J is TRBJ2-3, with D hard to call. Trimming took off 6 bases at V and 1 base at J, with 11 bases between the two ends. Germline CDR1 and CDR2: SQVTM and ANQGSEA. This CDR3 is 13 amino acids long. CDR3 sequence (DNA): TGCAGCGTCAAGCCCGGAGGCACAGATACGCAGTATTTT. Translating it yields CSVKPGGTDTQYF.

The chain employs TRBV27 and TRBJ1-1; D is unclear. V gave up 4 bases and J gave up 11 bases, with 17 bases separating them. Germline-derived CDR1 and CDR2 are MNHEY and SMNVEV (reference sequence). This CDR3 comprises 13 residues. The CDR3 DNA is TGTGCCAGCAGTTATCAGGCCGATCGGATGGCTTTCTTT. This encodes CASSYQADRMAFF.

V and J are TRBV11-3 and TRBJ2-3, with 7 bases fitting TRBD1. With V trimmed by 6 bases and J by 5 bases, 11 bases remained unmatched. Germline V gene sequence: CDR1 SGHNT, CDR2 YENEEA. CDR3 length: 15 amino acids. The CDR3 DNA reads as TGTGCCAGCAGAGAACAAAGGGGGCCGAGAGATACGCAGTATTTT. Its protein product is CASREQRGPRDTQYF.

This chain joins TRBV27 and TRBJ2-5; 10 bases fit TRBD2. With V trimmed by 6 bases and J by 5 bases, 9 bases remained unmatched. CDR3 length: 15 amino acids. Germline CDR1 is MNHEY and CDR2 is SMNVEV (reference sequence). The CDR3 here is CASRSASGSGETQYF. CDR3 coding DNA: TGTGCCAGCAGGAGCGCTAGCGGGAGTGGGGAGACCCAGTACTTC.

As concerns this clone: Compared with germline, one end of the junction differs, possibly owing to a read error. The genes are TRBV6-5 and TRBJ1-1, with a possible D match to TRBD1 (6 bases). CDR1 MNHEY and CDR2 SVGAGI come from the germline V gene. The CDR3 has 15 residues. Here the CDR3 reads CASSLRITGDTEAFF. The CDR3 DNA reads as TGTGCCAGCAGCCTACGCATTACTGGGGACACCGAAGCTTTCTTT.

This chain links TRBV9 with TRBJ2-1, with unresolved D. Trimming stripped 0 bases from V and 10 bases from J, with 11 bases between. CDR1 is SGDLS and CDR2 is YYNGEE in the germline V gene. CDR3 size: 13 residues. CDR3 in amino acids: CASSVGLTAEQFF. The CDR3 DNA sequence: TGTGCCAGCAGCGTAGGTTTAACAGCAGAGCAGTTCTTC.

The rearrangement links TRBV6-1 to TRBJ2-1, with 7 bases aligning to TRBD2. Trimming at V came to 0 bases and at J to 2 bases, leaving 7 bases not matched to a gene. The germline V gene has CDR1 MNHNS and CDR2 SASEGT. The CDR3 contains 17 residues. The CDR3 DNA follows: TGTGCCAGCAGTGAAGCGGGGCTAGCGGCGGCCTACAATGAGCAGTTCTTC. Translated: CASSEAGLAAAYNEQFF.

The CDR3 protein is CASRILGQGVFRTQYF. Written as DNA, the CDR3 is TGTGCCAGCAGAATTTTGGGACAGGGTGTATTCCGTACGCAGTATTTT. The chain couples TRBV6-7 to TRBJ2-3, with 9 bases matching TRBD1. TRBV6-7 qualifies as an ORF whose function is uncertain. This CDR3 has 16 residues. V gave up 6 bases and J gave up 8 bases; unmatched junction bases: 15.

In this sample, this clone turned up a few times. This chain uses TRBV30 with TRBJ1-5; D is perhaps TRBD1 (6 bases). The length of the CDR3 is 13 residues. Between the trimmed V and J ends, which lost 5 bases and 9 bases, there was a span of 17 bases. Looked up from germline, CDR1 is GTSNPN and CDR2 is SVGIG (reference sequence). The CDR3 DNA sequence: TGTGCCTGGGCGAACTTCGGACAGCGGCCCCAGCATTTT. Its protein is CAWANFGQRPQHF.

The chain joins TRBV5-1 to TRBJ1-4; TRBD1 is a possible D gene (6 bases). This CDR3 is 16 amino acids long. Per the germline V gene, CDR1 is SGHRS and CDR2 is YFSETQ. Trimming removed 4 bases from V and 6 bases from J, with 19 bases in between. The chain's CDR3 is CASSLRTAEGDEKLFF. In DNA form, the CDR3 reads TGCGCCAGCAGCCTGCGGACAGCGGAAGGGGATGAAAAACTGTTTTTT. Full variable domain (missing parts from reference TRBV5-1 and TRBJ1-4): KAGVTQTPRYLIKTRGQQVTLSCSPISGHRSVSWYQQTPGQGLQFLFEYFSETQRNKGNFPGRFSGRQFSNSRSEMNVSTLELGDSALYLCASSLRTAEGDEKLFFGSGTQLSVL.

The CDR3 DNA reads TGTGCCAGCTCACCACGGAGCACTGAAGCTTTCTTT. As protein: CASSPRSTEAFF. The gene calls are TRBV18 and TRBJ1-1; D gene uncertain. Deletions cut 1 base from V and 4 bases from J, with 4 bases between. The CDR3 length is 12 residues. CDR1 and CDR2 (germline): KGHSH, LQKENI.